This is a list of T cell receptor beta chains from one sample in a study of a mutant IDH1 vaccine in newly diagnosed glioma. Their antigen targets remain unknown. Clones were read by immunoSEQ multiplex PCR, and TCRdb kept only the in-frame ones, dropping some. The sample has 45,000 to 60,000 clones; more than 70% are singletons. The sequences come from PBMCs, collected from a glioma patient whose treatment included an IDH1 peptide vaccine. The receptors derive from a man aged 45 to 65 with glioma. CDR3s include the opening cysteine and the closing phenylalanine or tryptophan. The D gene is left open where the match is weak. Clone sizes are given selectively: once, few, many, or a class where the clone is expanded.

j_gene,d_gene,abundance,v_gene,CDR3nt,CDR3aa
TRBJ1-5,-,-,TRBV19,TGTGCCAGTAGTAGGGGGGGATCTGGCAATCAGCCCCAGCATTTT,CASSRGGSGNQPQHF
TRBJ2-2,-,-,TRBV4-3,TGCGCCAGCAGCCAACTTGCAGAAAGGACCGGGGAGCTGTTTTTT,CASSQLAERTGELFF
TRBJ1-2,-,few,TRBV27,TGTGCCAGCAGTTTATACAATAAGGACCCAGACTATGGCTACACCTTC,CASSLYNKDPDYGYTF
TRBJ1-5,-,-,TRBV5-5,TGTGCCAGCAGCTTGGGGAGTCAACAGCCCCAGCATTTT,CASSLGSQQPQHF
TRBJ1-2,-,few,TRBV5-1,TGCGCCAGCAGCTTCGACAGAGACTATGGCTACACCTTC,CASSFDRDYGYTF
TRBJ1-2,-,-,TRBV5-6,TGTGCCAGCAGCTACAGGCTGGGCTACACCTTC,CASSYRLGYTF
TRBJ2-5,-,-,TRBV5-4,TGTGCCAGCACCAAGAGGGGGGGCCAAGAGACCCAGTACTTC,CASTKRGGQETQYF
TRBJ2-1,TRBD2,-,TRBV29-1,TGCAGCGCTATCTCTAGCGGGGCCTCATACAATGAGCAGTTCTTC,CSAISSGASYNEQFF
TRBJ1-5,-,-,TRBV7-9,TGTGCCAGCAGTCCGGACACCAGCAATCAGCCCCAGCATTTT,CASSPDTSNQPQHF
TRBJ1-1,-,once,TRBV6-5,TGTGCCAGCAGTTACGGGGTTAGGGGGACTGAAGCTTTCTTT,CASSYGVRGTEAFF
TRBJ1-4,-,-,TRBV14,TGTGCCAGCAGCCAATCGAGGGACTTCCAAAAACTGTTTTTT,CASSQSRDFQKLFF
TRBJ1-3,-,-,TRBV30,TGTGCCTGGACCGGGACAATTGGAAACACCATATATTTT,CAWTGTIGNTIYF
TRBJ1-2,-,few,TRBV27,TGTGCCAGCACCCCTGGGGGAAGGAGTGGCTACACCTTC,CASTPGGRSGYTF
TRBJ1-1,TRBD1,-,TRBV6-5,TGTGCCAGCAGTCAACCGGACAGGGCGAACACTGAAGCTTTCTTT,CASSQPDRANTEAFF
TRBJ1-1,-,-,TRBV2,TGTGCCAGCAGTGAAGGGGGGTATGAAGCTTTCTTT,CASSEGGYEAFF
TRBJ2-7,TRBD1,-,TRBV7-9,TGTGCCAGCTTAAAGGCCGGGACAGGCTCCTACGAGCAGTACTTC,CASLKAGTGSYEQYF
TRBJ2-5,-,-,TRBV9,TGTGCCAGCAGCGTAGAGGGGCAGGGACTGACCCAGTACTTC,CASSVEGQGLTQYF
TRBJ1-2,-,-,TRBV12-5,TGTGCTAGTGGTTTTGGGGGGGGCGGCTACACCTTC,CASGFGGGGYTF
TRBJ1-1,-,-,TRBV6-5,TGTGCCAGCAGTTACCAGGAGATGAACACTGAAGCTTTCTTT,CASSYQEMNTEAFF
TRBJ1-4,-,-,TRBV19,TGTGCCAGTAGTGCCCAGGCGGGGACCTTTAATGAAAAACTGTTTTTT,CASSAQAGTFNEKLFF
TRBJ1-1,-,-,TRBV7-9,TGTGCCAGCAGCTTAGGTCAATTCATGAACACTGAAGCTTTCTTT,CASSLGQFMNTEAFF
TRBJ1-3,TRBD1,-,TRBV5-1,TGCGCCAGCAGCTTGGCTGGACAGGTCGGAGGAAACACCATATATTTT,CASSLAGQVGGNTIYF
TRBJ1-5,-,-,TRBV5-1,TGCGCCAGCAGCTGGGACCCAGGGACCTCTCAGCCCCAGCATTTT,CASSWDPGTSQPQHF
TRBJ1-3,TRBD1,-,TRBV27,TGTGCCAGCAGGGACAGGGGGTTAGGAAACACCATATATTTT,CASRDRGLGNTIYF
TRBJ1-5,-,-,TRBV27,TGTGCCAGCAGTTTGTCGCGCAATCAGCCCCAGCATTTT,CASSLSRNQPQHF
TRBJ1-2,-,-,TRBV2,TGTGCCAGCAGTGTACAGGGCCAAAGGTACACCTTC,CASSVQGQRYTF
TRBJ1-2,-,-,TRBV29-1,TGCAGCGTTGACCTCTCCGACGCGACAGATGGCTATGGCTACACCTTC,CSVDLSDATDGYGYTF
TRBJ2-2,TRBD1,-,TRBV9,TGTGCCAGCAGCCTAGATAGTCTAAGGACAGGTTCGACCGGGGAGCTGTTTTTT,CASSLDSLRTGSTGELFF
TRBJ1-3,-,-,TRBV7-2,TGTGCCAGCAGCTTAGCCCCCAACCGTCCTGGAAACACCATATATTTT,CASSLAPNRPGNTIYF
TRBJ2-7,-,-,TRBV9,TGTGCCAGCAGCGTATCGGCGGGGATCTCCTACGAGCAGTACTTC,CASSVSAGISYEQYF
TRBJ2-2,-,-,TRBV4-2,TGTGCCAGCAGCCAAGATGAGGCCCAGGGGATAATAGTCGGGGAGCTGTTTTTT,CASSQDEAQGIIVGELFF
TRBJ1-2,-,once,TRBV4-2,TGTGCCAGCAGCCAAGAAGGCTTCGCAGGGAACTATGGCTACACCTTC,CASSQEGFAGNYGYTF
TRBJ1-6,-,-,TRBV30,TGTGCCTGGGCCTCTACAGCTTCACCCCTCCACTTT,CAWASTASPLHF
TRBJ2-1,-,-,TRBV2,TGTGCCAGCAGTGCAACAGAGAGCTCCTACAATGAGCAGTTCTTC,CASSATESSYNEQFF
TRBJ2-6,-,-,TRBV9,TGTGCCAGCAGCGTAGATTTTTCGATTGGCGTCCTGACTTTC,CASSVDFSIGVLTF
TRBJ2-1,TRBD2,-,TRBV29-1,TGCAGCGTCTCCCGGGCGGGGGCCTACAATGAGCAGTTCTTC,CSVSRAGAYNEQFF
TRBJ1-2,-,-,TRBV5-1,TGCGCCAGCAGCTTGGCCGGAGGGGGGCGCGGCTATGGCTACACCTTC,CASSLAGGGRGYGYTF
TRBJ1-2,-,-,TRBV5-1,TGCGCCAGCAGCTTGGAGGCACATAACTATGGCTACACCTTC,CASSLEAHNYGYTF
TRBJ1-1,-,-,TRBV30,TGTGCCTGGAGAGCATACGTGAACACTGAAGCTTTCTTT,CAWRAYVNTEAFF
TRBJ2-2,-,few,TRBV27,TGTGCCAGCAGTCAAACAACACGATCGGTGAACCGGGAGCTGTTTTTT,CASSQTTRSVNRELFF